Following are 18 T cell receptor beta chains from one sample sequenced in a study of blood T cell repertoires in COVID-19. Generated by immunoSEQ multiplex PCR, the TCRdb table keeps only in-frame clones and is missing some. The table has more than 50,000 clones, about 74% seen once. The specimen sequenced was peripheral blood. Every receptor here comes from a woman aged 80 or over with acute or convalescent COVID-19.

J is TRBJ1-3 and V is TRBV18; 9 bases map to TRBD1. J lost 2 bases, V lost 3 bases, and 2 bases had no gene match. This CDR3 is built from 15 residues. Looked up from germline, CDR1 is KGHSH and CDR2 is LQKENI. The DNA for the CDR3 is TGTGCCAGCTCACCCGGGACAGGGCCTGGAAACACCATATATTTT. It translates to CASSPGTGPGNTIYF.

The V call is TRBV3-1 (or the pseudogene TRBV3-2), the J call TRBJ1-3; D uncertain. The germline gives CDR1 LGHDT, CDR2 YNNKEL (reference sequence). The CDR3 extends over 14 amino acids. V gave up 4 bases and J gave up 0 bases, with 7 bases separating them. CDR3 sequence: CASSLTSSGNTIYF. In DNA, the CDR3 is TGTGCCAGCAGCCTAACGAGCTCTGGAAACACCATATATTTT.

The CDR3 bases are TGTGCCAGCACTACTAGATACGAGCAGTTCTTC. Protein: CASTTRYEQFF. This chain joins TRBV2 and TRBJ2-1; perhaps TRBD2 as D (5 bases). Germline lookup yields CDR1 SNHLY and CDR2 FYNNEI. The CDR3 is 11 residues long. Deletions cut 7 bases from V and 10 bases from J, with 11 bases between.

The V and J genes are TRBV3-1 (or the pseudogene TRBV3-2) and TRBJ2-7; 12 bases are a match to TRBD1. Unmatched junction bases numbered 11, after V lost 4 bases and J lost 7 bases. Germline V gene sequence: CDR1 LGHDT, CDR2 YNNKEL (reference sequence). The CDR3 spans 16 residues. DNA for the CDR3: TGTGCCAGCAGCCCGAGCCTGGGACAGGGGGCGCGGGAGCAGTACTTC. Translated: CASSPSLGQGAREQYF.

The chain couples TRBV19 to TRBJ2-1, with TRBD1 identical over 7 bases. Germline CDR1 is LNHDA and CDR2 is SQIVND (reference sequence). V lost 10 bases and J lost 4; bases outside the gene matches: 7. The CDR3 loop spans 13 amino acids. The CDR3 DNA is TGTGCCACAGGGCAGGGGGTATACAATGAGCAGTTCTTC. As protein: CATGQGVYNEQFF.

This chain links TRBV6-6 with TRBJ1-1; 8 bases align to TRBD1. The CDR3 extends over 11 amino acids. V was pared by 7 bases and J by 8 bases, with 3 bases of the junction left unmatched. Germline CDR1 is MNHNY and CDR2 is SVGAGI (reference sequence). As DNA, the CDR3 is TGTGCCAGCAAAGGGGACAGGGAAGCTTTCTTT. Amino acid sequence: CASKGDREAFF.

DNA for the CDR3: TGTGCCAGCAGCTTAGGATTTGGCAGGACTAGCGGATTCAGCTCCTACAATGAGCAGTTCTTC. This translates into CASSLGFGRTSGFSSYNEQFF. This chain uses TRBV7-8 with TRBJ2-1; 10 bases agree with TRBD2. The CDR3 sequence is 21 residues long. V lost 1 base and J lost 0; bases outside the gene matches: 15. The V gene's germline CDR1 is SGHVS and CDR2 FQNEAQ.

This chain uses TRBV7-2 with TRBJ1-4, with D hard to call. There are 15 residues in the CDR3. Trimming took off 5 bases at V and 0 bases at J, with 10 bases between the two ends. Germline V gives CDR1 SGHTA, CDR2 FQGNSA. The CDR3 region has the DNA TGTGCCAGCAGCCTAAGGAGTTCAACTAATGAAAAACTGTTTTTT. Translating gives CASSLRSSTNEKLFF.

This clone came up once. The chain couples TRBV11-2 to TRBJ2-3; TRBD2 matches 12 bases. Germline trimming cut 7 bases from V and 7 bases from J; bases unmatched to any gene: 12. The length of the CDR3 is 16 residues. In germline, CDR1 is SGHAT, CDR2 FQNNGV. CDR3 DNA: TGTGCCAGCACCAATCTACGGACTAGCGGGATACATACGCAGTATTTT. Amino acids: CASTNLRTSGIHTQYF.

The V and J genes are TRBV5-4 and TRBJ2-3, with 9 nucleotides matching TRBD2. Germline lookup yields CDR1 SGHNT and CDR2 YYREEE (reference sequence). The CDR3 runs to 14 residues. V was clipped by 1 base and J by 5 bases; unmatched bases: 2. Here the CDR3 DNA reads TGTGCCAGCAGCTTGAAACTAGCGGGAGATACGCAGTATTTT. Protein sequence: CASSLKLAGDTQYF.

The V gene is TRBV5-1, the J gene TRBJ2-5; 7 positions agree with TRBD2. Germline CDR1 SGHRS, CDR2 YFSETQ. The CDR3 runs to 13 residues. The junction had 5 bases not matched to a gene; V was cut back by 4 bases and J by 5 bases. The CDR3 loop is CASSVAGRETQYF. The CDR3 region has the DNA TGCGCCAGCAGCGTAGCGGGTAGGGAGACCCAGTACTTC.

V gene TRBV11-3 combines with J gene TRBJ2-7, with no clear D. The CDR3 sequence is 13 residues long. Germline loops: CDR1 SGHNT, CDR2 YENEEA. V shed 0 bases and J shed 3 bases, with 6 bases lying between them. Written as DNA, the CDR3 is TGTGCCAGCAGCTTAGAAATCAGCTACGAGCAGTACTTC. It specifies CASSLEISYEQYF. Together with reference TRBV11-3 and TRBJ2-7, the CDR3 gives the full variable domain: EAGVVQSPRYKIIEKKQPVAFWCNPISGHNTLYWYLQNLGQGPELLIRYENEEAVDDSQLPKDRFSAERLKGVDSTLKIQPAELGDSAVYLCASSLEISYEQYFGPGTRLTVT.

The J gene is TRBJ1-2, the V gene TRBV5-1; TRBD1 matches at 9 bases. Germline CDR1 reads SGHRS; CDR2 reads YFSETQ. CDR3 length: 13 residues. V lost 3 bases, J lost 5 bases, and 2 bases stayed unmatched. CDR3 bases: TGCGCCAGCAGCTCCGACAGGGGGTATGGCTACACCTTC. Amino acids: CASSSDRGYGYTF.

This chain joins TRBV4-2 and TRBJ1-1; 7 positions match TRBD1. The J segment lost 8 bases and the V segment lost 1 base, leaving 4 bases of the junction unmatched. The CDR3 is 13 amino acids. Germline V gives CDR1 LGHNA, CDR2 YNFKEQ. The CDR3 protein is CASSQVGGREAFF. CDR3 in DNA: TGTGCCAGCAGCCAAGTAGGGGGCAGGGAAGCTTTCTTT.

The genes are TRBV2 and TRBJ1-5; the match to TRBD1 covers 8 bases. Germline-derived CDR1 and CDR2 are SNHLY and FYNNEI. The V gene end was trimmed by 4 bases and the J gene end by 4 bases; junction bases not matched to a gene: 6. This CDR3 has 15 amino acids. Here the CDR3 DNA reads TGTGCCAGCAGTGGGGCTCAGGGGGCGAATCAGCCCCAGCATTTT. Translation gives CASSGAQGANQPQHF. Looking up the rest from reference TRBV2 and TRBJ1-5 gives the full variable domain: EPEVTQTPSHQVTQMGQEVILRCVPISNHLYFYWYRQILGQKVEFLVSFYNNEISEKSEIFDDQFSVERPDGSNFTLKIRSTKLEDSAMYFCASSGAQGANQPQHFGDGTRLSIL.

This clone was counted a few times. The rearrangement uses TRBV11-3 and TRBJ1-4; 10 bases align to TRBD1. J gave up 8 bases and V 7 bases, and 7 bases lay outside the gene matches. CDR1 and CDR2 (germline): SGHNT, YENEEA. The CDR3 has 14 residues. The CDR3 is CASTPGQGSEKLFF. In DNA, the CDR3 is TGTGCCAGCACACCGGGACAGGGGAGCGAAAAACTGTTTTTT. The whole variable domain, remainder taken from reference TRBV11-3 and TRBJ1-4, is EAGVVQSPRYKIIEKKQPVAFWCNPISGHNTLYWYLQNLGQGPELLIRYENEEAVDDSQLPKDRFSAERLKGVDSTLKIQPAELGDSAVYLCASTPGQGSEKLFFGSGTQLSVL.

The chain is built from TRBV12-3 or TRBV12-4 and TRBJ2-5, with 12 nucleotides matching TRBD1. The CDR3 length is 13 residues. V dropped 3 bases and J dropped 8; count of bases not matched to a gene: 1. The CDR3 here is CASSLGTGGTQYF. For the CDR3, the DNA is TGTGCCAGCAGTTTGGGGACAGGGGGCACCCAGTACTTC.

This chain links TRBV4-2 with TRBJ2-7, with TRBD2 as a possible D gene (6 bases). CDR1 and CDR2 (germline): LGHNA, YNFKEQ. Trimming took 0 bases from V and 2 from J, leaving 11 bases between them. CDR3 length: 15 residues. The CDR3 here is CASSQDIADTYEQYF. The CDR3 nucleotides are TGTGCCAGCAGCCAAGATATAGCGGATACCTACGAGCAGTACTTC.